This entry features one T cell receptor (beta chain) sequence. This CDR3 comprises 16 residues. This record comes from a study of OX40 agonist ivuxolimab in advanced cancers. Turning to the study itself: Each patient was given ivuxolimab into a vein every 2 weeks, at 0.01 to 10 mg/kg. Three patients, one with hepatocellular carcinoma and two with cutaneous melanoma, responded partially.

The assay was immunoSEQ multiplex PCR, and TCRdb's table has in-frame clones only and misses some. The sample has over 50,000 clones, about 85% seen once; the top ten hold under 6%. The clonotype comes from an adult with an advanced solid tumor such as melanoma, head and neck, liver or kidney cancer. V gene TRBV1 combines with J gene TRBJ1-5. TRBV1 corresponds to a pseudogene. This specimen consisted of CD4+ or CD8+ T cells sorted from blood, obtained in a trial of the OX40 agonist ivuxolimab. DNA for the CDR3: TGCACCAGCAGCCAAGAGAGATTGGAGGACCCCTCGGCCCAGCATTTT. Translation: CTSSQERLEDPSAQHF.